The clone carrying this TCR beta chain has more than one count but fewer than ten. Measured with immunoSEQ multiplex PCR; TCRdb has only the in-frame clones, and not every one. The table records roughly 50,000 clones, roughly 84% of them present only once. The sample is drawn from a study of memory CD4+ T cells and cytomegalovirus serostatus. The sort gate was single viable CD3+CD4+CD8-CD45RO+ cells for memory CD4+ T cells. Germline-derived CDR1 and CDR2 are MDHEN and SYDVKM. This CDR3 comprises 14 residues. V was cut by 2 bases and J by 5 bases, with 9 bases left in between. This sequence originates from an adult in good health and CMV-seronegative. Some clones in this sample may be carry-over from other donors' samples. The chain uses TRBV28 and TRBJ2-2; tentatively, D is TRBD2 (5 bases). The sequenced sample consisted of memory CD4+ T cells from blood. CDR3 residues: CASSLVRGTGELFF. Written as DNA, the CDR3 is TGTGCCAGCAGTTTAGTGCGCGGGACCGGGGAGCTGTTTTTT. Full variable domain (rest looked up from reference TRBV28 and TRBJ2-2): DVKVTQSSRYLVKRTGEKVFLECVQDMDHENMFWYRQDPGLGLRLIYFSYDVKMKEKGDIPEGYSVSREKKERFSLILESASTNQTSMYLCASSLVRGTGELFFGEGSRLTVL.